This TCR beta chain was captured by sequencing in a study of CD8 T cells in Susac syndrome. The CDR3 totals 14 residues. The V end lost 4 bases, the J end lost 2 bases, and 10 bases lay between the germline ends. Germline CDR1 KGHDR, CDR2 SFDVKD. Random hexamers served to reverse transcribe about 0.5 to 1 ug RNA. Each CDR3 protein is one row after TCRdb ran MiXCR on the immunoSEQ multiplex PCR reads. The data contain approximately 300,000 distinct CDR3 sequences, around 91% of them singletons. The origin of this receptor is a human donor with multiple sclerosis. The chain is built from TRBV24-1 and TRBJ2-5; D uncertain. Material: CD8+ T cells from PBMCs. CDR3 in amino acids: CATSESYGQETQYF. DNA of the CDR3: TGTGCCACCAGTGAAAGCTACGGGCAAGAGACCCAGTACTTC.